Presented here are 29 T cell receptor beta chains from one specimen sequenced in a study of cytomegalovirus exposure and HLA in healthy donors. Primers included in the PCR were 60 Vbeta and 13 Jbeta primers. Generated by immunoSEQ multiplex PCR, the TCRdb table keeps only in-frame clones and is missing some. The sample yields 75,000 to 95,000 clones, over 60% seen once. The sample consisted of PBMCs. The receptors shown here come from a man aged 25 to 40 in good health and CMV-seronegative.

This sequence joins TRBV10-3 and TRBJ1-5; 8 nucleotides agree with TRBD1. The CDR3 length is 14 residues. Germline CDR1 ENHRY, CDR2 SYGVKD. Trimming took 6 bases from V and 6 from J; bases not matched to a gene: 7. The CDR3 DNA is TGTGCCATCAGCCTGGACAGGGAAGGTCAGCCCCAGCATTTT. Translated: CAISLDREGQPQHF.

This clone was detected once. The V and J genes are TRBV11-2 and TRBJ2-7, with D perhaps TRBD2 (7 bases). The ends were cut back, 1 base at V and 2 bases at J, with 18 bases in the middle. The CDR3 has 17 residues. Germline-derived CDR1 and CDR2 are SGHAT and FQNNGV. The CDR3 DNA sequence: TGTGCCAGCAGCTTAGGGCCGGGCTGGGGGGGCCCCTACGAGCAGTACTTC. Its translation is CASSLGPGWGGPYEQYF.

The chain links TRBV29-1 to TRBJ2-3; 12 nucleotides agree with TRBD2. In germline, CDR1 is SQVTM, CDR2 ANQGSEA. The V and J ends lost 6 bases and 3 bases, in that order; junction bases with no gene match: 7. The CDR3 totals 15 residues. The chain's CDR3 is CSVGRTSGMTDTQYF. The CDR3 DNA sequence: TGCAGCGTCGGGAGGACTAGCGGGATGACAGATACGCAGTATTTT.

This chain joins TRBV19 and TRBJ1-5, with D perhaps matching TRBD1 (5 bases). With 4 bases removed from V and 1 base from J, the gap between germline ends came to 11 bases. This CDR3 has 15 residues. Germline assignment: CDR1 LNHDA and CDR2 SQIVND (reference sequence). The CDR3 region is CASSTQADSNQPQHF. The CDR3 DNA follows: TGTGCCAGTAGTACACAGGCAGACAGCAATCAGCCCCAGCATTTT.

This clone turned up a few times. The chain links TRBV7-3 to TRBJ1-1; no clear D gene. The CDR3 runs 18 residues. V gave up 5 bases and J gave up 2 bases, with 24 bases separating them. Germline assignment: CDR1 SGHTA and CDR2 FQGTGA. The CDR3 nucleotides are TGTGCCAGCAGCCCGCAAGCTGGAGGGAGCGACTTAAACACTGAAGCTTTCTTT. The encoded protein is CASSPQAGGSDLNTEAFF.

This clone was seen a handful of times. V usage is TRBV11-3 and J usage is TRBJ2-1; 12 bases agree with TRBD2. The CDR3 length is 20 residues. After removal of 1 base from V and 2 bases from J, the junction contained 12 bases not matched to a gene. From germline, CDR1 is SGHNT and CDR2 YENEEA. CDR3 bases: TGTGCCAGCAGCTTAGGGAGTGGGCTAGCGGGAGGGCCCGCCTACAATGAGCAGTTCTTC. Protein sequence: CASSLGSGLAGGPAYNEQFF.

Comments on this clone: This CDR3 fails to terminate in the conserved phenylalanine or tryptophan, so it likely reflects a read error. The rearrangement joins TRBV30 to TRBJ2-7, with 14 bases matching TRBD2. Losses at the gene ends were 2 bases for V and 10 bases for J; bases not matched to a gene: 7. The CDR3 consists of 14 residues. The germline gives CDR1 GTSNPN, CDR2 SVGIG (reference sequence). Here the CDR3 DNA reads TGTGCCTGGAGTAGTGGGACTAGCGGGAGCAAACAGTACCTC. It translates to CAWSSGTSGSKQYL.

There are a few counts of this clone. The chain carries TRBV6-5 and TRBJ2-6; D not resolved. The germline V gene has CDR1 MNHEY and CDR2 SVGAGI. V lost 5 bases and J 4 bases, leaving 12 bases between the germline ends. This CDR3 contains 15 residues. Here the CDR3 DNA reads TGTGCCAGCAGTCTTACTTTTGAGGGGGCCAACGTCCTGACTTTC. This sequence encodes CASSLTFEGANVLTF.

The V and J genes are TRBV2 and TRBJ1-2; perhaps TRBD1 as D (5 bases). This CDR3 region has 12 residues. V lost 6 bases, J lost 8 bases, and 13 bases lay in between. Germline CDR1 reads SNHLY; CDR2 reads FYNNEI. The CDR3 nucleotides are TGTGCCAGCAGCGACCGGGGGGGAGGCTACACCTTC. This encodes CASSDRGGGYTF.

The J gene is TRBJ1-6, the V gene TRBV30, with 8 nucleotides matching TRBD1. Trimming removed 3 bases from V and 8 bases from J; junction bases left unmatched: 0. The CDR3 has 12 residues. Germline lookup yields CDR1 GTSNPN and CDR2 SVGIG (reference sequence). The CDR3: CAWRDRDSPLHF. In DNA, the CDR3 is TGTGCCTGGAGGGACAGGGATTCACCCCTCCACTTT. Full variable domain (missing parts from reference TRBV30 and TRBJ1-6): SQTIHQWPATLVQPVGSPLSLECTVEGTSNPNLYWYRQAAGRGLQLLFYSVGIGQISSEVPQNLSASRPQDRQFILSSKKLLLSDSGFYLCAWRDRDSPLHFGNGTRLTVT.

J is TRBJ1-4 and V is TRBV27, with 9 bases that match TRBD1. The CDR3 runs to 15 residues. The germline gives CDR1 MNHEY, CDR2 SMNVEV (reference sequence). V lost 6 bases and J lost 5; bases outside the gene matches: 7. CDR3 protein: CASRGQGMGNEKLFF. In DNA, the CDR3 is TGTGCCAGCAGGGGACAGGGAATGGGGAATGAAAAACTGTTTTTT.

This clone was seen only once. The chain is built from TRBV10-3 and TRBJ2-7, with D perhaps TRBD2 (5 bases). V gave up 10 bases and J gave up 5 bases, with 12 bases separating them. The germline CDR1 and CDR2 sequences are ENHRY and SYGVKD. This CDR3 contains 11 residues. The CDR3 DNA follows: TGTGCCACTTCGGGGAACAACGAGCAGTACTTC. This codes for CATSGNNEQYF.

The chain recombines TRBV6-5 with TRBJ2-7; D not certain. V was shortened by 4 bases and J by 7 bases, with 8 bases between the two germline ends. This CDR3 spans 11 amino acids. CDR1 is MNHEY and CDR2 is SVGAGI in the germline V gene. The CDR3 DNA reads TGTGCCAGCAGTTCTACGTATGAGCAGTACTTC. It translates to CASSSTYEQYF.

The table lists this clone with a few counts. This chain connects TRBV4-1 to TRBJ1-2, with D possibly matching TRBD1 (6 bases). Germline V gene sequence: CDR1 MGHRA, CDR2 YSYEKL. This CDR3 region has 15 residues. V gave up 0 bases and J gave up 7 bases, with 15 bases separating them. CDR3 sequence: CASSQDRGLSSGYTF. The CDR3, as DNA: TGCGCCAGCAGCCAAGACAGGGGATTGAGCTCTGGCTACACCTTC.

This chain connects TRBV7-2 to TRBJ2-1; a weak D match, TRBD1 (6 bases). The length of the CDR3 is 15 residues. V dropped 8 bases and J dropped 1 base, with 15 bases sitting between them. Germline V gene data show CDR1 as SGHTA and CDR2 as FQGNSA. CDR3: CASADSAYSYNEQFF. For the CDR3, the DNA is TGTGCCAGCGCGGACAGCGCCTATTCCTACAATGAGCAGTTCTTC.

The chain employs TRBV28 and TRBJ2-5, with 11 bases fitting TRBD2. The DNA matches TRBJ2-7 better at its end, which makes the J call doubtful. This CDR3 spans 14 amino acids. Germline assignment: CDR1 MDHEN and CDR2 SYDVKM. CDR3 protein: CASSLLAGGYEQYF. For the CDR3, the DNA is TGTGCCAGCAGTTTACTAGCGGGAGGATACGAGCAGTACTTC.

This clone appeared a few times. The V call is TRBV2, the J call TRBJ2-3; TRBD1 might be the D (6 bases). Trimming cost V 5 bases and J 3 bases, with 6 bases left between them. CDR3 length equals 12 residues. CDR1 SNHLY and CDR2 FYNNEI come from the germline V gene. In nucleotides, the CDR3 is TGTGCCAGCAGTACAGGGACAGATACGCAGTATTTT. This gives the protein CASSTGTDTQYF. Combining the CDR3 with reference TRBV2 and TRBJ2-3 gives the whole variable domain EPEVTQTPSHQVTQMGQEVILRCVPISNHLYFYWYRQILGQKVEFLVSFYNNEISEKSEIFDDQFSVERPDGSNFTLKIRSTKLEDSAMYFCASSTGTDTQYFGPGTRLTVL.

V and J are TRBV5-4 and TRBJ2-5; TRBD2 aligns across 9 bases. Germline CDR1 reads SGHNT; CDR2 reads YYREEE (reference sequence). The CDR3 is 16 amino acids. Trimming at V came to 4 bases and at J to 5 bases, leaving 12 bases not matched to a gene. The CDR3 region has the DNA TGTGCCAGCAGCCAAGATGAGGCGCGGGGGGGCGAGACCCAGTACTTC. Amino acids: CASSQDEARGGETQYF.

V gene TRBV7-6 combines with J gene TRBJ1-1, with a tentative D call TRBD1 (5 bases). Germline-derived CDR1 and CDR2 are SGHVS and FNYEAQ. The CDR3 extends over 14 amino acids. Trimming took off 7 bases at V and 1 base at J, with 13 bases between the two ends. CDR3 loop: CASNIRVRNTEAFF. In nucleotides, the CDR3 is TGTGCCAGCAACATCAGGGTGAGGAACACTGAAGCTTTCTTT.

This sequence joins TRBV11-2 and TRBJ1-2; 8 bases line up with TRBD1. The CDR3 loop spans 14 amino acids. The trim removed 4 bases at V and 6 bases at J, leaving 7 bases unmatched. The germline gives CDR1 SGHAT, CDR2 FQNNGV. In DNA, the CDR3 is TGTGCCAGCAGCTCGACAGGGGCTAAACATGGCTACACCTTC. Amino acid sequence: CASSSTGAKHGYTF.

This clone was recorded once. The chain uses TRBV14 and TRBJ2-3; TRBD2 agrees at 15 bases. This CDR3 is 16 amino acids long. The germline CDR1 and CDR2 sequences are SGHDN and FVKESK. Unmatched junction bases numbered 5, after V lost 4 bases and J lost 6 bases. The CDR3 loop reads CASSPYGLAGGDTQYF. DNA for the CDR3: TGTGCCAGCAGCCCTTACGGACTAGCGGGAGGGGATACGCAGTATTTT.

The rearrangement links TRBV2 to TRBJ1-2; D remains unclear. Germline V gene lookup returns CDR1 SNHLY and CDR2 FYNNEI. V shed 7 bases and J shed 3 bases, with 15 bases lying between them. This CDR3 is built from 14 residues. The DNA for the CDR3 is TGTGCCAGCACCGAAGGTAGAGGGTACTATGGCTACACCTTC. This codes for CASTEGRGYYGYTF.

This rearrangement joins TRBV19 to TRBJ1-3; possible D gene TRBD1, 6 bases. The germline V gene has CDR1 LNHDA and CDR2 SQIVND (reference sequence). V shed 7 bases and J shed 4 bases, with 17 bases lying between them. CDR3 size: 15 residues. The CDR3 sequence: CASIGVQGYGNTIYF. CDR3 DNA: TGTGCCAGTATAGGCGTTCAGGGGTACGGAAACACCATATATTTT.

This chain uses TRBV11-3 with TRBJ2-5; 11 bases match TRBD2. Germline V gene lookup returns CDR1 SGHNT and CDR2 YENEEA. V lost 5 bases, J lost 5 bases, and 7 bases stayed unmatched. The CDR3 is 15 amino acids. This CDR3 is CASSTTSGIGETQYF. The DNA of the CDR3 is TGTGCCAGCAGCACGACTAGCGGGATTGGTGAGACCCAGTACTTC.

This clone was detected a few times. The chain is built from TRBV7-3 and TRBJ2-5; D uncertain. With 5 bases removed from V and 1 base from J, the gap between germline ends came to 11 bases. The CDR3 runs to 14 residues. Germline loops: CDR1 SGHTA, CDR2 FQGTGA. The CDR3 loop reads CASSRLNGQETQYF. CDR3 coding DNA: TGTGCCAGCAGCCGCCTAAACGGCCAAGAGACCCAGTACTTC.

This rearrangement joins TRBV6-5 to TRBJ1-4; D gene unclear. CDR3 length: 14 residues. Germline loops: CDR1 MNHEY, CDR2 SVGAGI. V was shortened by 6 bases and J by 6 bases, with 14 bases between the two germline ends. The CDR3 loop is CASRAYGRDEKLFF. CDR3 sequence (DNA): TGTGCCAGCAGGGCTTACGGGCGGGATGAAAAACTGTTTTTT.

This clone was seen a handful of times. The chain carries TRBV6-1 and TRBJ2-7, with 9 bases matching TRBD1. V lost 6 bases, J lost 0 bases, and 6 bases stayed unmatched. The CDR3 loop spans 15 amino acids. Germline V gene data show CDR1 as MNHNS and CDR2 as SASEGT. Here the CDR3 reads CASRSGQGDSYEQYF. CDR3 bases: TGTGCCAGCAGGTCGGGACAGGGAGACTCCTACGAGCAGTACTTC.

This rearrangement joins TRBV4-1 to TRBJ1-5; 9 nucleotides agree with TRBD1. J lost 6 bases, V lost 4 bases, and 7 bases had no gene match. In germline, CDR1 is MGHRA, CDR2 YSYEKL. The CDR3 extends over 15 amino acids. This CDR3 is CASSLRQGEGQPQHF. CDR3 nucleotides: TGCGCCAGCAGCCTCCGACAGGGGGAGGGTCAGCCCCAGCATTTT.

The rearrangement uses TRBV14 and TRBJ1-2; D not certain. The CDR3 contains 15 residues. Germline loops: CDR1 SGHDN, CDR2 FVKESK. The ends were cut back, 0 bases at V and 5 bases at J, with 13 bases in the middle. The CDR3 here is CASSQEGGYTYGYTF. CDR3 in DNA: TGTGCCAGCAGCCAAGAGGGAGGATATACTTATGGCTACACCTTC.